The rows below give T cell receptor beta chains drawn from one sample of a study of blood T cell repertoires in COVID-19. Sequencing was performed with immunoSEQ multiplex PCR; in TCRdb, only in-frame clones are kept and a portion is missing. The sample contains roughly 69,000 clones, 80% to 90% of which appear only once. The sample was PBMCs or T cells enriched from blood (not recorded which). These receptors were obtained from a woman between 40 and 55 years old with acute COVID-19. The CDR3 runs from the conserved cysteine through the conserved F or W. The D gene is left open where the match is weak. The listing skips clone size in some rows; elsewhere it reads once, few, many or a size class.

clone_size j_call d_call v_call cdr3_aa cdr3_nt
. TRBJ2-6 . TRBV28 CASRRNTGSGANVLTF TGTGCCAGCAGACGGAACACAGGGTCTGGGGCCAACGTCCTGACTTTC
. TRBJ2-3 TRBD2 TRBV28 CASSSSIGLAADTQYF TGTGCCAGCAGTTCCTCGATTGGACTAGCCGCAGATACGCAGTATTTT
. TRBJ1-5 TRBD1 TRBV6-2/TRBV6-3 CASSYRGQGNQPQHF TGTGCCAGCAGTTACAGGGGGCAGGGGAATCAGCCCCAGCATTTT
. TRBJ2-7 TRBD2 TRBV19 CASSELSGGSYEQYF TGTGCCAGTAGCGAACTAAGCGGGGGGTCCTACGAGCAGTACTTC
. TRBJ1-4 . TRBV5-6 CASSLAALGEKLFF TGTGCCAGCAGCTTGGCTGCTCTCGGTGAAAAACTGTTTTTT
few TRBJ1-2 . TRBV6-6 CASSYSREYGYTF TGTGCCAGCAGTTACTCGAGAGAGTATGGCTACACCTTC
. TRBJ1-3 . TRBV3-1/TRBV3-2 CASSQSYGEAGNTIYF TGTGCCAGCAGCCAGTCCTATGGGGAGGCTGGAAACACCATATATTTT
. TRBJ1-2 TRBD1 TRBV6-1 CASSEHERTGGSYGYTF TGTGCCAGCAGTGAACACGAACGAACAGGGGGCAGCTATGGCTACACCTTC
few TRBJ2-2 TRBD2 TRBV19 CASKGTGRTSGPYRSNTGELFF TGTGCCAGTAAGGGGACAGGGAGGACTAGCGGGCCGTACCGATCGAACACCGGGGAGCTGTTTTTT
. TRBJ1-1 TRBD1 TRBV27 CASAYRGNTEAFF TGTGCCAGCGCGTACAGGGGAAACACTGAAGCTTTCTTT
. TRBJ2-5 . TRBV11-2 CASSLDLVTQYF TGTGCCAGCAGCTTAGATTTAGTGACCCAGTACTTC
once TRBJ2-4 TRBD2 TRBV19 CASRVIAGARNIQYF TGTGCCAGTAGGGTAATAGCGGGGGCCCGAAACATTCAGTACTTC
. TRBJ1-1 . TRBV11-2 CASSLAQNTEAFF TGTGCCAGCAGCTTAGCCCAGAACACTGAAGCTTTCTTT
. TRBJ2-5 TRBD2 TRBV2 CASSEFLAGVGETQYF TGTGCCAGCAGTGAATTCCTAGCGGGAGTAGGAGAGACCCAGTACTTC
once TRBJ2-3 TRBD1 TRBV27 CASNYRGSNTQYF TGTGCCAGCAACTACAGGGGGTCGAATACGCAGTATTTT
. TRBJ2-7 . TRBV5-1 CASSSSGIYYEQYF TGCGCCAGCAGCTCGTCGGGGATCTACTACGAGCAGTACTTC
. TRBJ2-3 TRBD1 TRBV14 CASSRTGFGADTQYF TGTGCCAGCAGTCGGACAGGGTTCGGGGCAGATACGCAGTATTTT
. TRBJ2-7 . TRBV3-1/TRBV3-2 CASSPVGHHEQYF TGTGCCAGCAGCCCAGTGGGGCACCACGAGCAGTACTTC
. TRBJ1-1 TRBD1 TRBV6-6 CASSSKQGRDTEAFF TGTGCCAGCAGTTCGAAACAGGGGAGAGACACTGAAGCTTTCTTT
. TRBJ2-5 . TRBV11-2 CASSLSGLGTQYF TGTGCCAGCAGCCTAAGCGGGTTAGGGACCCAGTACTTC
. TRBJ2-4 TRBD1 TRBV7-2 CASSQTPDRGGNIQYF TGTGCCAGCAGCCAGACACCGGACAGGGGTGGGAACATTCAGTACTTC
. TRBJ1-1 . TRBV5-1 CASSLGGQNTEAFF TGCGCCAGCAGCTTGGGGGGACAGAACACTGAAGCTTTCTTT
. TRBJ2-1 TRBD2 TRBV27 CASSLGLAGRESSYNEQFF TGTGCCAGCAGTTTAGGGCTAGCGGGAAGGGAGAGCTCCTACAATGAGCAGTTCTTC
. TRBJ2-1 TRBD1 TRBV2 CASSGTGVGEQFF TGTGCCAGCAGTGGGACAGGGGTCGGTGAGCAGTTCTTC
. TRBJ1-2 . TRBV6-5 CASSYSRQDGGYTF TGTGCCAGCAGTTACTCCAGACAGGACGGGGGCTACACCTTC
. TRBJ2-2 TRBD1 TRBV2 CASRRTGGRGELFF TGTGCCAGCAGACGGACAGGGGGCCGAGGGGAGCTGTTTTTT
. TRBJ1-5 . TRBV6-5 CASSYRGNNQPQHF TGTGCCAGCAGTTATCGGGGGAACAATCAGCCCCAGCATTTT
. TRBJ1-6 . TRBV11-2 CASSPPGRDDSPLHF TGTGCCAGCAGCCCCCCCGGCAGGGATGATTCACCCCTCCACTTT
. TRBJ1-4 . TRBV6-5 CASRSTTNEKLFF TGTGCCAGCAGATCTACAACTAATGAAAAACTGTTTTTT
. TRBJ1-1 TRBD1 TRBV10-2 CASRITGDTEAFF TGCGCCAGCCGAATAACAGGGGACACTGAAGCTTTCTTT
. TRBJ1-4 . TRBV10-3 CAISEGTTTNEKLFF TGTGCCATCAGTGAGGGCACTACAACTAATGAAAAACTGTTTTTT
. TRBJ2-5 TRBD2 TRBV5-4 CASSRPRGGGAVGETQYF TGTGCCAGCAGTCGACCCAGGGGCGGGGGGGCGGTAGGAGAGACCCAGTACTTC